A single sample gave rise to the 8 T cell receptor beta chains below, sequenced in a study of blood T cell repertoires in COVID-19. Assay: immunoSEQ multiplex PCR; the TCRdb copy retains only in-frame clones and omits some. The sample consists of about 200,000 clones, around 84% of them appearing once. The sequenced sample was peripheral blood. These receptors were obtained from a woman older than 75 with acute or convalescent COVID-19.

V is TRBV3-1 (or the pseudogene TRBV3-2) and J is TRBJ2-5, with D maybe TRBD2 (7 bases). Germline V gene sequence: CDR1 LGHDT, CDR2 YNNKEL (reference sequence). V lost 2 bases, J lost 5 bases, and 15 bases lay in between. This CDR3 contains 15 residues. CDR3 sequence: CASSQRGEGRETQYF. The DNA for the CDR3 is TGTGCCAGCAGCCAAAGGGGGGAGGGCCGGGAGACCCAGTACTTC.

V and J are TRBV11-2 and TRBJ2-1, with 7 positions matching TRBD2. The V gene end was trimmed by 8 bases and the J gene end by 0 bases; junction bases not matched to a gene: 13. The V gene's germline CDR1 is SGHAT and CDR2 FQNNGV. There are 17 residues in the CDR3. In DNA form, the CDR3 reads TGTGCCAGCGCGTTGATGGGGGGAGGGAGCTCCTACAATGAGCAGTTCTTC. Amino acid sequence: CASALMGGGSSYNEQFF.

The chain has TRBV27 and TRBJ2-5; TRBD1 agrees at 10 bases. V trimming: 6 bases; J trimming: 4 bases; junction bases outside the gene matches: 11. The CDR3 consists of 16 residues. Germline CDR1 and CDR2: MNHEY and SMNVEV (reference sequence). CDR3 in amino acids: CASSPTGGAGGETQYF. DNA for the CDR3: TGTGCCAGCAGCCCGACAGGGGGCGCCGGAGGAGAGACCCAGTACTTC.

This clone was picked up one time. The V call is TRBV27, the J call TRBJ2-5; D call uncertain. CDR1 MNHEY and CDR2 SMNVEV come from the germline V gene (reference sequence). V lost 2 bases and J 1 base, leaving 11 bases between the germline ends. The CDR3 loop spans 15 amino acids. Here the CDR3 DNA reads TGTGCCAGCAGTTTACCCCCCCCCTTCCAAGAGACCCAGTACTTC. Amino acid sequence: CASSLPPPFQETQYF.

The chain is built from TRBV19 and TRBJ1-6, with D possibly TRBD1 on 5 matching bases. CDR1 is LNHDA, CDR2 SQIVND, per germline (reference sequence). Trimming removed 1 base from V and 4 bases from J, with 8 bases in between. The CDR3 is 15 amino acids. CDR3 in amino acids: CASSIAGAYNSPLHF. Written as DNA, the CDR3 is TGTGCCAGTAGTATAGCTGGGGCTTATAATTCACCCCTCCACTTT.

The genes are TRBV9 and TRBJ2-3; 9 nucleotides align to TRBD2. V dropped 6 bases and J dropped 4; count of bases not matched to a gene: 12. This CDR3 spans 16 amino acids. Per the germline V gene, CDR1 is SGDLS and CDR2 is YYNGEE. The CDR3 protein is CASTVSGGLDADTQYF. The DNA for the CDR3 is TGTGCCAGCACCGTGAGCGGGGGGCTGGATGCAGATACGCAGTATTTT.

The chain links TRBV18 to TRBJ1-1, with 9 bases matching TRBD1. This CDR3 comprises 15 residues. The germline V gene encodes CDR1 KGHSH and CDR2 LQKENI. V dropped 5 bases and J dropped 1; count of bases not matched to a gene: 5. This CDR3 is CASSASTGGNTEAFF. CDR3 DNA sequence: TGTGCCAGCTCAGCCTCGACAGGGGGGAACACTGAAGCTTTCTTT.

This clone has more than one count but fewer than ten. This sequence joins TRBV5-1 and TRBJ2-7; 10 bases align to TRBD2. CDR1 SGHRS and CDR2 YFSETQ come from the germline V gene. V was pared by 1 base and J by 4 bases, with 8 bases of the junction left unmatched. CDR3 length: 16 residues. CDR3 nucleotide sequence: TGCGCCAGCAGCTTGACTAGCGGGATTTCCCTGTACGAGCAGTACTTC. Translated, it gives CASSLTSGISLYEQYF.